This TCR beta chain is from a study of CD8 T cells in ankylosing spondylitis. There are a few counts of this clonotype. V was clipped by 1 base and J by 6 bases; unmatched bases: 3. Germline V gene sequence: CDR1 SEHNR, CDR2 FQNEAQ (reference sequence). The CDR3 spans 13 residues. TCRdb independently ran MiXCR on the 5' RACE reads; one entry per CDR3 protein. The sample contains approximately 200,000 distinct CDR3 sequences, about 13% of which appear only once. This clonotype was obtained from a male donor with ankylosing spondylitis or in good health (not recorded which). Sequenced sample: blood, either unsorted or a sorted T cell fraction (not recorded which). This chain uses TRBV7-9 with TRBJ2-7; 7 positions agree with TRBD1. CDR3 sequence: CASSLVDRVEQYF. The CDR3 DNA reads TGTGCCAGCAGCTTAGTCGACAGGGTCGAGCAGTACTTC.